The TCR beta chain under discussion was sequenced for a study of cytomegalovirus exposure and HLA in healthy donors. Points from the study as a whole: The study recorded 160 or so TCR beta chains that were cytomegalovirus-associated. It was confirmed in vitro that a few of the CMV-associated chains were specific for CMV antigens.

The germline V and J ends were trimmed by 1 base and 5 bases, with 15 bases remaining between them. CDR3 size: 15 residues. The germline V gene has CDR1 SGHRS and CDR2 YFSETQ. Assay: immunoSEQ multiplex PCR; the TCRdb copy retains only in-frame clones and omits some. The sample lists approximately 260,000 clones; around 85% were seen once. Details on this clone: Its specificity is unknown.

The rearrangement joins TRBV5-1 to TRBJ1-1; D is perhaps TRBD1 (5 bases). The receptor was derived from a woman in her late teens or twenties in good health and CMV-seronegative. The sequenced sample was PBMCs. The DNA of the CDR3 is TGCGCCAGCAGCTTGTATGGGGCCAAAGGGACTGAAGCTTTCTTT. Its translation: CASSLYGAKGTEAFF.